This T cell receptor (beta chain) was found in a study of cytomegalovirus exposure and HLA in healthy donors. Study-wide results and caveats: It was confirmed in vitro that three of the CMV-associated chains were specific for CMV antigens. According to reports, the classifier identified cytomegalovirus status with high specificity and sensitivity.

V was pared by 5 bases and J by 8 bases, with 15 bases between. Germline V gives CDR1 SGHTA, CDR2 FQGNSA. The CDR3 sequence is 14 residues long. About this clone itself: Its antigen is as yet unknown.

Here immunoSEQ multiplex PCR was the method, and the copy in TCRdb shows in-frame clones only, minus some. This sample has about 72,000 clones; roughly 94% occur once, and the top ten carry less than 2%. The sequenced material came from PBMCs. The chain recombines TRBV7-2 with TRBJ2-2; D is uncertain. This clonotype was obtained from a woman younger than 35 in good health and CMV-seropositive. CDR3 loop: CASSPGRGAGELFF. DNA of the CDR3: TGTGCCAGCAGCCCCGGTAGAGGAGCGGGGGAGCTGTTTTTT. The whole variable domain, filled in from reference TRBV7-2 and TRBJ2-2, reads GAGVSQSPSNKVTEKGKDVELRCDPISGHTALYWYRQSLGQGLEFLIYFQGNSAPDKSGLPSDRFSAERTGGSVSTLTIQRTQQEDSAVYLCASSPGRGAGELFFGEGSRLTVL.